These T cell receptor beta chains were read from a single sample in a study of cytotoxic CD8 clonotypes in ibrutinib-treated CLL. The assay was immunoSEQ multiplex PCR, and TCRdb's table has in-frame clones only and misses some. The table includes around 91,000 clones, around 83% detected once. The material was PBMCs, obtained before ibrutinib treatment. These receptors all stem from a human donor with chronic lymphocytic leukemia. Both conserved end residues are part of each CDR3. D genes are given only for firm matches. A clone size is listed for some rows: how often the clone was seen (once, few, many), or a class if it is expanded.

clone_size	v_call	j_call	d_call	cdr3_nt	cdr3_aa
-	TRBV7-3	TRBJ2-6	-	TGTGCCAGCAGCTTAGAATTATGGGGGCATGGGGCCAACGTCCTGACTTTC	CASSLELWGHGANVLTF
-	TRBV19	TRBJ1-5	-	TGTGCCAGTAGTACACCGGGATCCAGCAATCAGCCCCAGCATTTT	CASSTPGSSNQPQHF
-	TRBV5-5	TRBJ1-1	-	TGTGCCAGCAGCTTGGCGGGGGCGAACACTGAAGCTTTCTTT	CASSLAGANTEAFF
-	TRBV5-1	TRBJ1-2	-	TGCGCCAGCAGCCTCTCGGGGGGCGATGGCTACACCTTC	CASSLSGGDGYTF
-	TRBV27	TRBJ1-5	-	TGTGCCAGCAGAACGTCAGGGGTCTATCAGCCCCAGCATTTT	CASRTSGVYQPQHF
once	TRBV9	TRBJ1-2	TRBD1	TGTGCCAGCAGCGTACAGGGGGCACATGGCTACACCTTC	CASSVQGAHGYTF
-	TRBV11-1	TRBJ1-2	-	TGTGCCAGCAGCTTAGGGGACCCTTTTGGCTACACCTTC	CASSLGDPFGYTF
-	TRBV29-1	TRBJ1-2	-	TGCAGCGTTGAGGTTAACTATGGCTACACCTTC	CSVEVNYGYTF
once	TRBV7-3	TRBJ2-2	TRBD1	TGTGCCAGCAGCAGCCCCGGGACAGGGGCGTCCGGGGAGCTGTTTTTT	CASSSPGTGASGELFF
-	TRBV6-1	TRBJ1-1	-	TGTGCCAGCAGTTTAGAGAACACTGAAGCTTTCTTT	CASSLENTEAFF
-	TRBV27	TRBJ2-2	-	TGTGCCAGCAGTTTTAACACCGGGGAGCTGTTTTTT	CASSFNTGELFF
once	TRBV9	TRBJ1-3	-	TGTGCCAGCAGCGTAGGGCCAGGCACTGGAAACACCATATATTTT	CASSVGPGTGNTIYF
-	TRBV7-2	TRBJ2-1	TRBD2	TGTGCCAGCAGCTTAGGACTAGCGGGAGGGGACAATGAGCAGTTCTTC	CASSLGLAGGDNEQFF
-	TRBV27	TRBJ2-1	TRBD2	TGTGCCAGCAGTTTATTTTTCGGGGGGAGAGCTTACAATGAGCAGTTCTTC	CASSLFFGGRAYNEQFF
-	TRBV5-1	TRBJ2-7	-	TGCGCCAGCAGCTTGGCCGGGAATTACGAGCAGTACTTC	CASSLAGNYEQYF
-	TRBV19	TRBJ2-7	TRBD2	TGTGCCAGTAGTATAGCAGGGACTAGCGGAAACGAGCAGTACTTC	CASSIAGTSGNEQYF
-	TRBV7-7	TRBJ2-5	-	TGTGCCAGCAGCCCACAAGAGACCCAGTACTTC	CASSPQETQYF
-	TRBV9	TRBJ1-1	-	TGTGCCAGCAGCGTAGTGCGACAGTCTGAAGCTTTCTTT	CASSVVRQSEAFF
-	TRBV7-2	TRBJ2-2	TRBD2	TGTGCCAGCAGCTTACTCCCAAGCGGGAGATGGGGGGAGCTGTTTTTT	CASSLLPSGRWGELFF
-	TRBV28	TRBJ2-3	TRBD1	TGTGCCAGCGGCGAGACAGGGGGAGAGACAGATACGCAGTATTTT	CASGETGGETDTQYF
-	TRBV27	TRBJ2-1	-	TGTGCCAGCAGTTTGGGGCCCCTCACGGGGCAGTTCTTC	CASSLGPLTGQFF
-	TRBV6-5	TRBJ2-1	-	TGTGCCAGCAGGAATCTGGGGATAATCAATGAGCAGTTCTTC	CASRNLGIINEQFF
-	TRBV6-5	TRBJ2-7	-	TGTGCCAGCAGTTACTCGGCGGGGTCCTACGAGCAGTACTTC	CASSYSAGSYEQYF
-	TRBV7-2	TRBJ2-1	TRBD1	TGTGCCAGCAGCCAACTTGGGACAGGGGCGCCTTCCTTCTACAATGAGCAGTTCTTC	CASSQLGTGAPSFYNEQFF